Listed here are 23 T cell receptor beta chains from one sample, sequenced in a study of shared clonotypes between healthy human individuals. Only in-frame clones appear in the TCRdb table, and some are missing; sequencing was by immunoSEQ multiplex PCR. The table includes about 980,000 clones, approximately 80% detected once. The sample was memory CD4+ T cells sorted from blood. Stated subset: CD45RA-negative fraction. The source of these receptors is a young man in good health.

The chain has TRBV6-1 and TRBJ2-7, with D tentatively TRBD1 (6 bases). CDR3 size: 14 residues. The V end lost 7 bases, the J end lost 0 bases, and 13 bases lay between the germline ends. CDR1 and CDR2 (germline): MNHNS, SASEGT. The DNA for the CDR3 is TGTGCCAGCACCGGGACACGGGCCTCCTACGAGCAGTACTTC. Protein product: CASTGTRASYEQYF.

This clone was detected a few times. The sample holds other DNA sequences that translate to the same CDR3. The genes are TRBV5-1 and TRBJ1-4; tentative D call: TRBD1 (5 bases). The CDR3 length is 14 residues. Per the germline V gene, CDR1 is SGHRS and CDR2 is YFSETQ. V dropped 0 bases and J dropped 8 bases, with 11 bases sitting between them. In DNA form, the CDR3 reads TGCGCCAGCAGCTTGGGGGGGTTTAACGAAAAACTGTTTTTT. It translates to CASSLGGFNEKLFF.

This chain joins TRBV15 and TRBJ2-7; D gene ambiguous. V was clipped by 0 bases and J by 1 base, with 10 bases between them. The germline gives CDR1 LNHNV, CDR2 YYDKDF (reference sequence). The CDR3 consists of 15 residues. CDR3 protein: CATSRDGGNSYEQYF. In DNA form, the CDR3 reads TGTGCCACCAGCAGAGACGGCGGCAATTCCTACGAGCAGTACTTC.

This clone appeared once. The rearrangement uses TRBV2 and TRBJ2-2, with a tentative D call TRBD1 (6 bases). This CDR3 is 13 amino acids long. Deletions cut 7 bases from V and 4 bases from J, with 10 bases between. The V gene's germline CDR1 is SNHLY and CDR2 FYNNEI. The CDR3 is CASKGEITGELFF. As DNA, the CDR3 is TGTGCCAGCAAGGGGGAAATCACCGGGGAGCTGTTTTTT.

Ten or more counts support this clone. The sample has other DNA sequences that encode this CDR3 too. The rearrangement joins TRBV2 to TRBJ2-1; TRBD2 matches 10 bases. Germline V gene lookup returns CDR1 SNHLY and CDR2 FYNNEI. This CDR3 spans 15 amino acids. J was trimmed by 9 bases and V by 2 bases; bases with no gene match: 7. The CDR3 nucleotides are TGTGCCAGCAGTGAATCAGCGGGAGGGGTTTCTGAGCAGTTCTTC. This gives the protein CASSESAGGVSEQFF.

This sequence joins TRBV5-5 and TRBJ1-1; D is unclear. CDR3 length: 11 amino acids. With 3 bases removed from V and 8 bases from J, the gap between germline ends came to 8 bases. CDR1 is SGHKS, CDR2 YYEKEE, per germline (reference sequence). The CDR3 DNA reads TGTGCCAGCAGCTCGAGAAAAGAAGCTTTCTTT. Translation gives CASSSRKEAFF.

In DNA, the CDR3 is TGTGCCAGCACCCAAGTTGCAGATACGCAGTATTTT. Encoded protein: CASTQVADTQYF. V and J are TRBV7-2 and TRBJ2-3; D is ambiguous. This CDR3 is 12 amino acids long. V was cut by 7 bases and J by 4 bases, with 9 bases left in between. Germline CDR1 and CDR2: SGHTA and FQGNSA.

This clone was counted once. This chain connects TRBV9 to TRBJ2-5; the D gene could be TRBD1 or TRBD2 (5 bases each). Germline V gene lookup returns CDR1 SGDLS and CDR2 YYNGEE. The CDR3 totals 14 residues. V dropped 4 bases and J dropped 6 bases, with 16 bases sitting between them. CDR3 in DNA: TGTGCCAGCAGCTTGGGGGTGACGGAAAAGACCCAGTACTTC. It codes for CASSLGVTEKTQYF. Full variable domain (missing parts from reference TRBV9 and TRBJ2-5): DSGVTQTPKHLITATGQRVTLRCSPRSGDLSVYWYQQSLDQGLQFLIQYYNGEERAKGNILERFSAQQFPDLHSELNLSSLELGDSALYFCASSLGVTEKTQYFGPGTRLLVL.

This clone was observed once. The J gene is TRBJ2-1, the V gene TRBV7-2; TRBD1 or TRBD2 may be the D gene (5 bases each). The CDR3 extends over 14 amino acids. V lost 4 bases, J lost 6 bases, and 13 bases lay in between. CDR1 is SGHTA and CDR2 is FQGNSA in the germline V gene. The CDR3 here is CASSYGGSINEQFF. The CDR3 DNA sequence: TGTGCCAGCAGCTATGGGGGAAGCATCAATGAGCAGTTCTTC.

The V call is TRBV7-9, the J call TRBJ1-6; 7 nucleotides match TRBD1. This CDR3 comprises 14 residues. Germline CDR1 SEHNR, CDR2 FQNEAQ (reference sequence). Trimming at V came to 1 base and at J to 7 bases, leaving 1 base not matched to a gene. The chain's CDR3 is CASSLDRGNSPLHF. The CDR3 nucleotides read TGTGCCAGCAGCTTAGACAGGGGCAATTCACCCCTCCACTTT. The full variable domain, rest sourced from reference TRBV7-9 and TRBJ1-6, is DTGVSQNPRHKITKRGQNVTFRCDPISEHNRLYWYRQTLGQGPEFLTYFQNEAQLEKSRLLSDRFSAERPKGSFSTLEIQRTEQGDSAMYLCASSLDRGNSPLHFGNGTRLTVT.

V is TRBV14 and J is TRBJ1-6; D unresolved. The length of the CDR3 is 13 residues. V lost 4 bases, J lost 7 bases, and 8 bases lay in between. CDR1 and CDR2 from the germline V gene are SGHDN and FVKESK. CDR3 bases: TGTGCCAGCAGCCCGATCCCCAATTCACCCCTCCACTTT. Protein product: CASSPIPNSPLHF.

The CDR3 region is CASRGTGVNIQYF. The CDR3 region has the DNA TGTGCCAGCAGGGGGACAGGGGTCAACATTCAGTACTTC. The chain employs TRBV2 and TRBJ2-4; TRBD1 agrees at 10 bases. From germline, CDR1 is SNHLY and CDR2 FYNNEI. Germline trimming cut 6 bases from V and 7 bases from J; bases unmatched to any gene: 3. This CDR3 has 13 residues.

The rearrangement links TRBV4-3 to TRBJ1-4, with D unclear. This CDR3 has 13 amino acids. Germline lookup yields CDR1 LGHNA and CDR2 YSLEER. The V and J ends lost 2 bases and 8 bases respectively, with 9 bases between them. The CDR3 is CASSQRPAEKLFF. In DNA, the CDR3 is TGCGCCAGCAGCCAAAGGCCTGCGGAAAAACTGTTTTTT.

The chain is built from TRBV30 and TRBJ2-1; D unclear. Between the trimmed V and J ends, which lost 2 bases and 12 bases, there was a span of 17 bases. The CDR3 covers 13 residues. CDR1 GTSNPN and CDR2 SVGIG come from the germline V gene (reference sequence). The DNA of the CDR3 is TGTGCCTGGAGTACCGAATCGGTGGGATGGCAGTTCTTC. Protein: CAWSTESVGWQFF.

The CDR3 is CASRAQGFGTDTQYF. Here the CDR3 DNA reads TGTGCCAGCAGGGCGCAGGGATTCGGCACAGATACGCAGTATTTT. J is TRBJ2-3 and V is TRBV5-6; D might be TRBD1 (5 bases). The germline gives CDR1 SGHDT, CDR2 YYEEEE. CDR3 length: 15 residues. Trimming removed 5 bases from V and 1 base from J, with 14 bases in between.

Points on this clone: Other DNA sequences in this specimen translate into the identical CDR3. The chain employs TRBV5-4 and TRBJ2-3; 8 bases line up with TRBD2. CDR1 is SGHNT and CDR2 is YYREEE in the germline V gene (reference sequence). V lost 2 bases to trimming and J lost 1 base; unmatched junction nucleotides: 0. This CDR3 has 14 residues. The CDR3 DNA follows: TGTGCCAGCAGCTTAGCGGGGGGCACAGATACGCAGTATTTT. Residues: CASSLAGGTDTQYF.

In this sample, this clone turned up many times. CDR3 bases: TGTGCCAGCAGCCTCCAAACCGGGACAGGTTATGGCTACACCTTC. As protein: CASSLQTGTGYGYTF. The V gene is TRBV9, the J gene TRBJ1-2; 8 bases line up with TRBD1. The CDR3 sequence is 15 residues long. The junction had 10 bases not matched to a gene; V was cut back by 4 bases and J by 5 bases. CDR1 is SGDLS, CDR2 YYNGEE, per germline. Complete variable domain (other parts from reference TRBV9 and TRBJ1-2): DSGVTQTPKHLITATGQRVTLRCSPRSGDLSVYWYQQSLDQGLQFLIQYYNGEERAKGNILERFSAQQFPDLHSELNLSSLELGDSALYFCASSLQTGTGYGYTFGSGTRLTVV.

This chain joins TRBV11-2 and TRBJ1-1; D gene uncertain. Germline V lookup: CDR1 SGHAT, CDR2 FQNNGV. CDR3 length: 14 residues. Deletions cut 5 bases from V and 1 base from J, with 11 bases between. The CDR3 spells CASSVGRENTEAFF. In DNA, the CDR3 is TGTGCCAGCAGCGTTGGTCGGGAGAACACTGAAGCTTTCTTT. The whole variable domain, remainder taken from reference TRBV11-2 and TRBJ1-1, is EAGVAQSPRYKIIEKRQSVAFWCNPISGHATLYWYQQILGQGPKLLIQFQNNGVVDDSQLPKDRFSAERLKGVDSTLKIQPAKLEDSAVYLCASSVGRENTEAFFGQGTRLTVV.

The CDR3 spells CASSELAGFINEQFF. As DNA, the CDR3 is TGTGCCAGCAGTGAACTAGCGGGGTTTATCAATGAGCAGTTCTTC. This chain links TRBV6-1 with TRBJ2-1; 9 bases agree with TRBD2. Germline V gene data show CDR1 as MNHNS and CDR2 as SASEGT. This CDR3 contains 15 residues. V lost 2 bases and J lost 6; bases outside the gene matches: 5.

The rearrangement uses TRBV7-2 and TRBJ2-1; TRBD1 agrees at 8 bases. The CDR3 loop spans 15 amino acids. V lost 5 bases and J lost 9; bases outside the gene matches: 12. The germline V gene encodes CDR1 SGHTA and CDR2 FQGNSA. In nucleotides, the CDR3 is TGTGCCAGCAGCGTCAAAGGGACAGGTGTAGGTGAGCAGTTCTTC. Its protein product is CASSVKGTGVGEQFF.

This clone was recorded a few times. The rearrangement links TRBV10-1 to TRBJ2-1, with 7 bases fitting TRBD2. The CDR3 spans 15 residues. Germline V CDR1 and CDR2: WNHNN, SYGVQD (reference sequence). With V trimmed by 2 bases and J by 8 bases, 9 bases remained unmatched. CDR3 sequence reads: CASSEGGGVKDEQFF. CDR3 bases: TGCGCCAGCAGTGAGGGCGGGGGAGTTAAGGATGAGCAGTTCTTC.

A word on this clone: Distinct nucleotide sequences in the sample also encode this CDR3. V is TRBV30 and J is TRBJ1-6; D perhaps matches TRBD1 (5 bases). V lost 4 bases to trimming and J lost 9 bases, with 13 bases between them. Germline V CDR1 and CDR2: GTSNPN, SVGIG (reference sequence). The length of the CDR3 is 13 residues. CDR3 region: CAWTGQGGSPLHF. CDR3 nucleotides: TGTGCCTGGACCGGCCAGGGAGGTTCACCCCTCCACTTT.

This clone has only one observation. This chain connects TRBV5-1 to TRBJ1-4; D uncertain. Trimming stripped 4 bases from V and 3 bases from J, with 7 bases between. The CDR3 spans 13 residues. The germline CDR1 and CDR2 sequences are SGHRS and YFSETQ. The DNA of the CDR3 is TGCGCCAGCAGCCTTCCCCCTAATGAAAAACTGTTTTTT. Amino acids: CASSLPPNEKLFF.